Below, 5 T cell receptor beta chains from the same sample are listed, as sequenced in a study of cytomegalovirus exposure and HLA in healthy donors. The PCR was carried out with 60 Vbeta primers and 13 Jbeta primers. Clones were read by immunoSEQ multiplex PCR, and TCRdb kept only the in-frame ones, dropping some. In the table there are roughly 180,000 clones, about 86% of which are singletons. What was sequenced was PBMCs. All receptors come from a woman between 18 and 29 years old in good health and CMV-seropositive.

V usage is TRBV5-4 and J usage is TRBJ2-7; tentative D call: TRBD1 (5 bases). V dropped 2 bases and J dropped 3 bases, with 9 bases sitting between them. CDR1 and CDR2 from the germline V gene are SGHNT and YYREEE (reference sequence). The length of the CDR3 is 13 residues. The CDR3: CASSLDRGYEQYV. For the CDR3, the DNA is TGTGCCAGCAGCTTAGATAGGGGCTACGAGCAGTACGTC.

This clone was seen once. This chain joins TRBV5-6 and TRBJ1-4; D is undetermined. CDR1 and CDR2 from the germline V gene are SGHDT and YYEEEE. CDR3 size: 14 residues. Trimming shortened V by 2 bases and J by 4 bases, and 9 bases separated the two germline ends. The CDR3 sequence is CASSFRLFNEKLFF. The CDR3 DNA reads TGTGCCAGCAGCTTTCGACTGTTTAATGAAAAACTGTTTTTT.

DNA for the CDR3: TGCGCCAGCAGCCAACAAGACGGCCTAGCGGCCGAGCAGTACTTC. It specifies CASSQQDGLAAEQYF. V is TRBV4-1 and J is TRBJ2-7; 7 bases line up with TRBD2. Trimming cost V 2 bases and J 6 bases; bases outside gene matches: 10. Looked up from germline, CDR1 is MGHRA and CDR2 is YSYEKL. The CDR3 is 15 residues long.

This clone has only one observation. This chain connects TRBV11-2 to TRBJ1-3; D is possibly TRBD1 (5 bases). In germline, CDR1 is SGHAT, CDR2 FQNNGV. CDR3 length: 18 residues. The V and J ends lost 6 bases and 3 bases respectively, with 24 bases between them. The CDR3 DNA follows: TGTGCCAGCAGTCCAAGAACCGTCGGTCAGGGCTATGGAAACACCATATATTTT. Its protein is CASSPRTVGQGYGNTIYF.

This clone has only one observation. The V call is TRBV15, the J call TRBJ2-1; TRBD1 aligns across 9 bases. The germline V gene encodes CDR1 LNHNV and CDR2 YYDKDF (reference sequence). Unmatched junction bases numbered 7, after V lost 3 bases and J lost 4 bases. CDR3 size: 16 residues. In DNA, the CDR3 is TGTGCCACCAGCAGGGAAGCCGGGACAGGGTACAATGAGCAGTTCTTC. Its translation: CATSREAGTGYNEQFF.